Described below is a single T cell receptor (beta chain) sequence and its context. Its antigen is not known. Germline V lookup: CDR1 SGHRS, CDR2 YFSETQ. This CDR3 is built from 16 residues. V trimming: 0 bases; J trimming: 3 bases; junction bases outside the gene matches: 7. This entry belongs to a study of cytomegalovirus exposure and HLA in healthy donors. Regarding the study as a whole: For most TCR sequences rarity was the rule, although some public TCRs occurred in many donors.

The PCR contained 60 Vbeta and 13 Jbeta primers. Clones were sequenced by immunoSEQ multiplex PCR, and TCRdb holds only the in-frame ones, with some missing. The data show some 91,000 clones, with roughly 80% seen just once and roughly 3% held by the top ten. The chain is built from TRBV5-1 and TRBJ1-1, with TRBD1 matching over 8 bases. The sample consisted of PBMCs. This clonotype was obtained from a man aged 35 to 55 in good health and CMV-seronegative. Here the CDR3 DNA reads TGCGCCAGCAGCTTGGCCTTCAGGGGGCGAGACACTGAAGCTTTCTTT. Translation gives CASSLAFRGRDTEAFF. The full variable domain, its missing parts supplied by reference TRBV5-1 and TRBJ1-1, is KAGVTQTPRYLIKTRGQQVTLSCSPISGHRSVSWYQQTPGQGLQFLFEYFSETQRNKGNFPGRFSGRQFSNSRSEMNVSTLELGDSALYLCASSLAFRGRDTEAFFGQGTRLTVV.